This entry concerns a single TCR beta chain. The CDR3 extends over 13 amino acids. Trimming cost V 0 bases and J 10 bases, with 11 bases left between them. Germline V gene sequence: CDR1 SGDLS, CDR2 YYNGEE. These data are taken from a study of cytomegalovirus exposure and HLA in healthy donors. Vbeta (60) and Jbeta (13) primers were used in the PCR. Profiled with immunoSEQ multiplex PCR; TCRdb holds only in-frame clones, not every one. The sample carries some 120,000 clones, roughly 70% recorded once. This TCR was sampled from a woman between 40 and 55 years old in good health and CMV-seropositive. Sequenced material: PBMCs. The V and J genes are TRBV9 and TRBJ2-1, with D possibly matching TRBD2 (7 bases). The CDR3 nucleotides read TGTGCCAGCAGCGTAGTCGGGGGGCGGGAGCAGTTCTTC. As protein: CASSVVGGREQFF.